A selection of T cell receptor beta chains follows, all from one sample in a study of T cell responses to AZD1222 COVID-19 vaccine. Measured with immunoSEQ multiplex PCR; TCRdb has only the in-frame clones, and not every one. The sample holds about 120,000 clones; 86% are singletons and the top ten take 3%. The sequences come from peripheral blood, collected 28 days after the second AZD1222 dose. These receptors were obtained from an adult who received the AZD1222 COVID-19 vaccine. Both conserved end residues are part of each CDR3. A D gene is named only where the DNA matches it firmly. Rows give clone size only sometimes, using once, few, many, or a class for an expanded clone.

size,D,V,J,CDR3,DNA
-,TRBD1,TRBV6-5,TRBJ1-1,CASSSRDRGNTEAFF,TGTGCCAGCAGTTCCCGGGACAGGGGAAACACTGAAGCTTTCTTT
-,-,TRBV6-2/TRBV6-3,TRBJ2-1,CASSLAGEQFF,TGTGCCAGCAGTCTAGCCGGCGAGCAGTTCTTC
once,-,TRBV5-6,TRBJ2-3,CASSLAASGSTTDTQYF,TGTGCCAGCAGCTTGGCGGCCAGCGGGTCGACCACAGATACGCAGTATTTT
-,-,TRBV5-1,TRBJ1-3,CASSPNSGSGNTIYF,TGCGCCAGCAGCCCCAATAGCGGCTCTGGAAACACCATATATTTT
-,-,TRBV9,TRBJ2-5,CASSEGDGKQTQYF,TGTGCCAGCAGCGAAGGGGACGGGAAGCAGACCCAGTACTTC
-,-,TRBV6-5,TRBJ2-5,CASSPGLIQETQYF,TGTGCCAGCAGTCCCGGCCTTATCCAAGAGACCCAGTACTTC
-,-,TRBV30,TRBJ1-1,CAWSVRGNTEAFF,TGTGCCTGGAGTGTCAGGGGGAACACTGAAGCTTTCTTT
-,-,TRBV6-1,TRBJ2-3,CASSDWGRGDTQYF,TGTGCCAGCAGTGATTGGGGGCGCGGAGATACGCAGTATTTT
-,-,TRBV11-2,TRBJ2-5,CASSQLGQTKGGTQYF,TGTGCCAGCAGCCAGCTGGGCCAAACTAAGGGGGGGACCCAGTACTTC
-,TRBD2,TRBV10-3,TRBJ2-7,CAIRLGTSGVDEQYF,TGTGCCATCAGGCTAGGGACTAGCGGGGTCGACGAGCAGTACTTC
-,-,TRBV30,TRBJ2-6,CAWSVSRSGANVLTF,TGTGCCTGGAGTGTTTCCCGCTCTGGGGCCAACGTCCTGACTTTC
-,-,TRBV2,TRBJ1-1,CASSDSGTEAFF,TGTGCCAGCAGTGACTCGGGGACTGAAGCTTTCTTT
once,TRBD2,TRBV5-6,TRBJ2-3,CASSGTTHDTQYF,TGTGCCAGCAGCGGGACTACCCACGATACGCAGTATTTT
-,-,TRBV7-9,TRBJ1-1,CASSALTGGNTEAFF,TGTGCCAGCAGCGCTCTTACAGGAGGGAACACTGAAGCTTTCTTT
-,-,TRBV5-4,TRBJ1-2,CASSLEFRGSYTF,TGTGCCAGCAGCTTGGAGTTCAGGGGAAGCTACACCTTC
-,TRBD1,TRBV6-1,TRBJ2-6,CASSGGQGAGGANVLTF,TGTGCCAGCAGTGGGGGACAGGGGGCTGGTGGGGCCAACGTCCTGACTTTC
-,-,TRBV4-3,TRBJ1-3,CASSQDVISTGNTIYF,TGCGCCAGCAGCCAAGATGTAATCTCCACTGGAAACACCATATATTTT
-,TRBD2,TRBV7-9,TRBJ2-5,CASSLLRGGTGQYF,TGTGCCAGCAGCTTATTACGCGGGGGGACTGGCCAGTACTTC
-,TRBD1,TRBV19,TRBJ1-2,CASSLQGADGYTF,TGTGCCAGTAGCCTACAGGGGGCTGATGGCTACACCTTC
-,TRBD1,TRBV3-1/TRBV3-2,TRBJ1-2,CASSQGGTGIVYTF,TGTGCCAGCAGCCAAGGTGGGACAGGGATCGTGTACACCTTC
-,-,TRBV6-4,TRBJ1-1,CASSTRPLEGEAFF,TGTGCCAGCAGTACGCGGCCCTTAGAAGGTGAAGCTTTCTTT
-,-,TRBV6-5,TRBJ2-3,CASSSIRRDTQYF,TGTGCCAGCAGTTCCATAAGAAGGGATACGCAGTATTTT
-,-,TRBV2,TRBJ1-4,CAGGYRAGEKLFF,TGTGCCGGGGGATACAGGGCTGGCGAAAAACTGTTTTTT
few,-,TRBV2,TRBJ1-2,CASSRGPNYGYTF,TGTGCCAGCTCCAGGGGCCCCAACTATGGCTACACCTTC
-,TRBD1,TRBV2,TRBJ1-3,CASRADRGRSNTIYF,TGTGCCAGCAGAGCGGACAGGGGAAGAAGTAACACCATATATTTT
-,TRBD1,TRBV6-5,TRBJ2-1,CASSRDRVNNEQFF,TGTGCCAGCAGTCGGGACAGGGTTAACAATGAGCAGTTCTTC
-,-,TRBV6-6,TRBJ1-3,CASSFRQDSGNTIYF,TGTGCCAGCAGTTTCAGACAGGACTCTGGAAACACCATATATTTT
-,-,TRBV2,TRBJ2-7,CASSEEGISYEQYF,TGTGCCAGCAGTGAAGAGGGTATAAGCTACGAGCAGTACTTC
-,-,TRBV10-2,TRBJ1-4,CASSGGRQNEKLFF,TGCGCCAGCAGCGGGGGACGGCAGAATGAAAAACTGTTTTTT
-,-,TRBV14,TRBJ2-2,CASSQQNTGELFF,TGTGCCAGCAGCCAACAAAACACCGGGGAGCTGTTTTTT
-,-,TRBV3-1/TRBV3-2,TRBJ1-1,CASSQSGLWDTEAFF,TGTGCCAGCAGCCAAAGTGGGCTGTGGGACACTGAAGCTTTCTTT
-,-,TRBV28,TRBJ1-1,CASSPSRGRTEAFF,TGTGCCAGCAGTCCCTCTCGGGGGAGAACTGAAGCTTTCTTT
-,TRBD2,TRBV5-4,TRBJ2-7,CASSLAAGAYEQYF,TGTGCCAGCAGCTTGGCCGCGGGGGCCTACGAGCAGTACTTC
-,-,TRBV9,TRBJ2-3,CASSVQPGPYHTQYF,TGTGCCAGCAGCGTTCAACCAGGCCCGTACCATACGCAGTATTTT
-,TRBD1,TRBV28,TRBJ2-7,CASSSPGQRSRQYF,TGTGCCAGCAGTTCCCCGGGACAGCGGTCCAGGCAGTACTTC
-,-,TRBV12-3/TRBV12-4,TRBJ1-1,CASSLGRGEEAFF,TGTGCCAGCAGTTTGGGGAGGGGCGAGGAAGCTTTCTTT
-,-,TRBV19,TRBJ1-1,CASSIVGGSAFF,TGTGCCAGTAGTATTGTGGGCGGTTCGGCTTTCTTT
once,-,TRBV12-5,TRBJ1-6,CASGLDSNSPLHF,TGTGCTAGTGGCCTGGACTCTAATTCACCCCTCCACTTT
-,-,TRBV18,TRBJ1-1,CASLFPGAMNTEAFF,TGTGCCAGCCTCTTCCCTGGGGCTATGAACACTGAAGCTTTCTTT
few,-,TRBV18,TRBJ1-2,CASSPFRNLYGYTF,TGTGCCAGCTCACCATTCAGGAACCTCTATGGCTACACCTTC
-,-,TRBV2,TRBJ2-3,CASAPHSESDTQYF,TGTGCCAGCGCCCCCCACAGTGAATCAGATACGCAGTATTTT
-,-,TRBV5-1,TRBJ1-3,CASSLGSSGNTIYF,TGCGCCAGCAGCTTGGGATCCTCTGGAAACACCATATATTTT
-,-,TRBV5-5,TRBJ1-1,CASSPRGGLSMNTEAFF,TGTGCCAGCAGCCCGAGGGGGGGCCTTTCTATGAACACTGAAGCTTTCTTT
-,TRBD2,TRBV28,TRBJ2-7,CASSLAGGYEQYF,TGTGCCAGCAGTCTAGCGGGGGGCTACGAGCAGTACTTC
-,TRBD2,TRBV7-3,TRBJ2-3,CASSHARLAGISDTQYF,TGTGCCAGCAGCCACGCCCGACTAGCGGGGATTTCTGATACGCAGTATTTT